The 25 T cell receptor beta chains listed next were all sequenced from one sample in a study of CD8 T cells in Susac syndrome. RNA in amounts of roughly 0.5 to 1 ug was reverse transcribed with random hexamers. From the immunoSEQ multiplex PCR reads, TCRdb called clonotypes with MiXCR, one entry per CDR3 protein. The sample consists of 100,000 to 150,000 distinct CDR3 sequences, approximately 93% of them appearing once. Sequenced input: CD8+ T cells from PBMCs. The receptors stem from a human donor with multiple sclerosis.

The CDR3: CASSHSGSGAHEQYV. DNA for the CDR3: TGTGCCAGTAGTCACAGCGGGAGTGGAGCCCACGAGCAGTACGTC. The chain is built from TRBV19 and TRBJ2-7, with 8 bases identical to TRBD2. Unmatched junction bases numbered 11, after V lost 5 bases and J lost 5 bases. Germline CDR1 LNHDA, CDR2 SQIVND (reference sequence). CDR3 length: 15 amino acids.

The CDR3 sequence: CASSLDERGYEQYV. CDR3 DNA: TGTGCCAGCAGCTTAGACGAGCGGGGCTACGAGCAGTACGTC. The rearrangement uses TRBV11-2 and TRBJ2-7, with 7 bases aligning to TRBD2. V shed 0 bases, J shed 3 bases, and the junction held 2 bases outside the gene matches. In germline, CDR1 is SGHAT, CDR2 FQNNGV. The CDR3 has 14 amino acids.

V usage is TRBV6-5 and J usage is TRBJ1-2; D might be TRBD1 (5 bases). Germline V CDR1 and CDR2: MNHEY, SVGAGI. The CDR3 runs to 15 residues. V dropped 6 bases and J dropped 2 bases, with 16 bases sitting between them. CDR3: CASRTDLDANYGYTF. Here the CDR3 DNA reads TGTGCCAGCAGGACAGATCTTGACGCAAACTATGGCTACACCTTC.

This clonotype has just one count. This rearrangement joins TRBV3-1 to TRBJ2-2; the match to TRBD1 covers 7 bases. The J segment lost 1 base and the V segment lost 7 bases, leaving 12 bases of the junction unmatched. The CDR3 has 17 residues. The germline gives CDR1 LGHDT, CDR2 YNNKEL (reference sequence). The CDR3 bases are TGTGCCAGCACCCCAACCCCGGGACAGAGGAACACCGGGGAGCTGTTTTTT. Amino acids: CASTPTPGQRNTGELFF.

In this sample, this clonotype turned up once. The chain carries TRBV25-1 and TRBJ2-2; 7 positions match TRBD2. V lost 6 bases and J lost 2; bases outside the gene matches: 6. This CDR3 spans 15 amino acids. Germline V gene data show CDR1 as MGHDK and CDR2 as SYGVNS. The CDR3: CASREGRANTGELFF. The CDR3 bases are TGTGCCAGCAGAGAAGGGAGGGCCAACACCGGGGAGCTGTTTTTT.

The chain uses TRBV7-6 and TRBJ1-6; D ambiguous. V gave up 3 bases and J gave up 10 bases, with 13 bases separating them. Per germline, CDR1 SGHVS and CDR2 FNYEAQ. The CDR3 loop spans 14 amino acids. The CDR3 loop reads CASSFNSANSPLHF. The CDR3, as DNA: TGTGCCAGCAGCTTTAACTCAGCCAACTCACCCCTCCACTTT.

This sequence joins TRBV6-1 and TRBJ2-7; the D is unclear. Germline CDR1 and CDR2: MNHNS and SASEGT. This CDR3 has 13 amino acids. Deletions cut 0 bases from V and 3 bases from J, with 6 bases between. The CDR3 coding sequence is TGTGCCAGCAGTGAAGCTATGAACTACGAGCAGTACGTC. Translating gives CASSEAMNYEQYV.

The V gene is TRBV11-2, the J gene TRBJ2-3; TRBD2 agrees at 8 bases. The CDR3 runs to 14 residues. In germline, CDR1 is SGHAT, CDR2 FQNNGV. The V gene end was trimmed by 4 bases and the J gene end by 5 bases; junction bases not matched to a gene: 5. The CDR3 nucleotides read TGTGCCAGCAGCTCCCAGCGGGAGCGAGATACGCAGTATTTT. Protein sequence: CASSSQRERDTQYF.

This chain connects TRBV19 to TRBJ2-5, with D tentatively TRBD2 (6 bases). Germline loops: CDR1 LNHDA, CDR2 SQIVND (reference sequence). The ends were cut back, 5 bases at V and 5 bases at J, with 15 bases in the middle. The CDR3 has 14 residues. CDR3 coding DNA: TGTGCCAGTAGTGTGGCCGGGAGTTGGGAGACCCAGTACTTC. Its protein is CASSVAGSWETQYF.

V gene TRBV27 combines with J gene TRBJ2-5, with 15 bases lining up with TRBD2. The germline CDR1 and CDR2 sequences are MNHEY and SMNVEV (reference sequence). After removal of 6 bases from V and 4 bases from J, the junction contained 3 bases not matched to a gene. The CDR3 length is 15 residues. Here the CDR3 DNA reads TGTGCCAGCAGCGGGACTAGCGGGAGGTTAGAGACCCAGTACTTC. Translated, it gives CASSGTSGRLETQYF.

CDR3 in amino acids: CASSQESNQPQHF. The CDR3 nucleotides are TGCGCCAGCAGCCAAGAATCGAATCAGCCCCAGCATTTT. The chain has TRBV4-1 and TRBJ1-5; D is unclear. V was pared by 0 bases and J by 4 bases, with 4 bases between. Germline loops: CDR1 MGHRA, CDR2 YSYEKL. The length of the CDR3 is 13 residues.

The rearrangement links TRBV6-5 to TRBJ2-2; D is possibly TRBD2 (5 bases). Germline values: CDR1 MNHEY, CDR2 SVGAGI. This CDR3 has 16 amino acids. V lost 0 bases and J 8 bases, leaving 16 bases between the germline ends. CDR3 nucleotides: TGTGCCAGCAGTTACTCGATGGTTTCGGAGGAGGGGGAGCTGTTTTTT. This sequence encodes CASSYSMVSEEGELFF.

The rearrangement uses TRBV5-1 and TRBJ1-5, with D uncertain. V lost 1 base, J lost 1 base, and 9 bases lay in between. Germline loops: CDR1 SGHRS, CDR2 YFSETQ. There are 15 residues in the CDR3. The CDR3 sequence: CASSLSPVSNQPQHF. In DNA, the CDR3 is TGCGCCAGCAGCTTGTCCCCGGTGAGCAATCAGCCCCAGCATTTT.

The rearrangement uses TRBV28 and TRBJ1-1; D is possibly TRBD1 (5 bases). The CDR3 covers 15 residues. V was pared by 4 bases and J by 3 bases, with 15 bases between. Germline CDR1 and CDR2: MDHEN and SYDVKM. CDR3 DNA sequence: TGTGCCAGCAGTTCCCGGAGGGAAGGGGACACTGAAGCTTTCTTT. Its protein product is CASSSRREGDTEAFF.

V is TRBV27 and J is TRBJ2-7; D might be TRBD1 (6 bases). This CDR3 comprises 14 residues. In germline, CDR1 is MNHEY, CDR2 SMNVEV (reference sequence). The germline V and J ends were trimmed by 3 bases and 0 bases, with 9 bases remaining between them. In nucleotides, the CDR3 is TGTGCCAGCAGTTTCAGCAGGGGCTCCTACGAGCAGTACTTC. It specifies CASSFSRGSYEQYF.

The chain has TRBV20-1 and TRBJ1-6; possible D gene TRBD1, 6 bases. V shed 0 bases and J shed 15 bases, with 21 bases lying between them. CDR3 length equals 15 residues. CDR1 and CDR2 from the germline V gene are DFQATT and SNEGSKA (reference sequence). Here the CDR3 DNA reads TGCAGTGCTAGAGACGGCCAACGGCAGGGGTTTATCCTCCACTTT. It specifies CSARDGQRQGFILHF.

This chain links TRBV15 with TRBJ2-5; the D is unclear. The CDR3 is 15 residues long. The germline CDR1 and CDR2 sequences are LNHNV and YYDKDF (reference sequence). V dropped 0 bases and J dropped 2 bases, with 10 bases sitting between them. CDR3 protein: CATSRDLGRQETQYF. The CDR3 DNA sequence: TGTGCCACCAGCAGAGATCTTGGGCGGCAAGAGACCCAGTACTTC.

The chain uses TRBV27 and TRBJ2-5, with D possibly TRBD1 on 6 matching bases. Trimming shortened V by 4 bases and J by 6 bases, and 18 bases separated the two germline ends. CDR1 and CDR2 (germline): MNHEY, SMNVEV (reference sequence). The CDR3 covers 15 residues. CDR3 residues: CASSSLTGSGKTQYF. The CDR3 DNA reads TGTGCCAGCAGTTCCCTGACAGGTTCGGGAAAGACCCAGTACTTC.

The chain employs TRBV14 and TRBJ1-3; no reliable D call. Trimming removed 1 base at V and 0 bases at J, with 10 bases between. The CDR3 is 16 residues long. In germline, CDR1 is SGHDN, CDR2 FVKESK. This CDR3 is CASSQVQKTSGNTIYF. DNA for the CDR3: TGTGCCAGCAGCCAAGTACAGAAAACCTCTGGAAACACCATATATTTT.

The chain is built from TRBV9 and TRBJ2-5; 11 nucleotides align to TRBD1. This CDR3 comprises 15 residues. J lost 4 bases, V lost 3 bases, and 5 bases had no gene match. Germline V gives CDR1 SGDLS, CDR2 YYNGEE. CDR3: CASSGAGTGGETQYF. The CDR3 DNA sequence: TGTGCCAGCAGCGGGGCCGGGACAGGGGGAGAGACCCAGTACTTC.

The chain links TRBV5-6 to TRBJ2-3; perhaps TRBD2 as D (6 bases). Germline CDR1 is SGHDT and CDR2 is YYEEEE. The CDR3 loop spans 14 amino acids. Trimming stripped 4 bases from V and 1 base from J, with 10 bases between. CDR3 residues: CASSRGWGTDTQYF. As DNA, the CDR3 is TGTGCCAGCAGCCGGGGGTGGGGCACAGATACGCAGTATTTT.

V and J are TRBV19 and TRBJ2-1; D assignment may be TRBD1 or TRBD2 (6 bases each). CDR3 length equals 16 residues. Trimming took off 0 bases at V and 6 bases at J, with 15 bases between the two ends. CDR1 and CDR2 from the germline V gene are LNHDA and SQIVND (reference sequence). CDR3 in amino acids: CASSIDRGPAGNEQFF. The CDR3 DNA is TGTGCCAGTAGTATAGATCGGGGGCCAGCGGGCAATGAGCAGTTCTTC. Full variable domain (rest looked up from reference TRBV19 and TRBJ2-1): DGGITQSPKYLFRKEGQNVTLSCEQNLNHDAMYWYRQDPGQGLRLIYYSQIVNDFQKGDIAEGYSVSREKKESFPLTVTSAQKNPTAFYLCASSIDRGPAGNEQFFGPGTRLTVL.

This clonotype was detected once. The chain is built from TRBV3-1 and TRBJ2-4, with 9 bases fitting TRBD1. The CDR3 is 17 residues long. V lost 5 bases, J lost 3 bases, and 11 bases stayed unmatched. Looked up from germline, CDR1 is LGHDT and CDR2 is YNNKEL (reference sequence). As DNA, the CDR3 is TGTGCCAGCAGCTCTGATACAGGGGGCGCAGGCAAAAACATTCAGTACTTC. Amino acids: CASSSDTGGAGKNIQYF.

The V gene is TRBV5-1, the J gene TRBJ2-7; TRBD2 agrees at 14 bases. V was pared by 3 bases and J by 0 bases, with 2 bases of the junction left unmatched. This CDR3 comprises 16 residues. CDR1 and CDR2 from the germline V gene are SGHRS and YFSETQ. Written as DNA, the CDR3 is TGCGCCAGCAGCTGGGGACTAGCGGGGGACTCCTACGAGCAGTACGTC. This encodes CASSWGLAGDSYEQYV.

This chain uses TRBV5-1 with TRBJ1-2; D remains unclear. The germline gives CDR1 SGHRS, CDR2 YFSETQ. CDR3 length: 16 amino acids. The V and J ends lost 0 bases and 1 base respectively, with 13 bases between them. CDR3 nucleotides: TGCGCCAGCAGCTTGGGAGGGAGCTCCTTTAACTATGGCTACACCTTC. Translation: CASSLGGSSFNYGYTF.